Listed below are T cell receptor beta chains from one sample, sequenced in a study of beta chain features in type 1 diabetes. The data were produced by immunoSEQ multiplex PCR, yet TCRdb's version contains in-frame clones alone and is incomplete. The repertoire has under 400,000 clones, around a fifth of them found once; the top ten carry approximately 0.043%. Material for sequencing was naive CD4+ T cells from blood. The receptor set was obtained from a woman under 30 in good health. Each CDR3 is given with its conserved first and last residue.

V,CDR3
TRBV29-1,CSVELGAYGYTF
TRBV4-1,CASSQQGYYTF
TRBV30,CAWNPGQVNTEAFF
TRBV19,CASSPGQGAKWNTEAFF
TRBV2,CASRGQGISF
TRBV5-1,CASSLGTGDNTEAFF
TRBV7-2,CASSPRLAGGSGQYF
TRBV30,CAWGGRILTYRELFF
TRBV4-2,CASSPTGIEAFF
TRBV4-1,CASSRTSGRVDGEQFF
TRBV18,CASSPGQFTDTQYF
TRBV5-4,CASSLVREETQYF
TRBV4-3,CASSQETGYGYTF
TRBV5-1,CASSVTGVATEAFF
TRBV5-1,CASSLGQRNTEAFF
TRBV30,CAWSFLKQGGGVFNQPQHF
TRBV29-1,CSVPAGRGNEQFF
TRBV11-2,CASSLDRVAETQYF
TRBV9,CASSASGGAFSGEQFF
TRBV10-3,CAITESAANNEQFF
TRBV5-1,CASSHGRGRETQYF
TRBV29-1,CSVERGRFVTEAFF